This TCR beta chain was sequenced in a study of blood T cell repertoires in COVID-19. The CDR3 extends over 15 amino acids. Germline V gives CDR1 LNHDA, CDR2 SQIVND (reference sequence). V gave up 1 base and J gave up 2 bases; unmatched junction bases: 5. Per the original data handling: The assay estimated nucleated cells by amplifying reference gene primers. The table came from immunoSEQ multiplex PCR; TCRdb's copy has only in-frame clones and leaves some out. V and J calls and clone size are copied from that table; D and trimming were computed from the DNA. This table has over 100,000 clones, 70% to 90% appearing once.

Sequencing was performed on peripheral blood. The TCR comes from a middle-aged man with acute or convalescent COVID-19. The chain recombines TRBV19 with TRBJ2-7; 7 nucleotides match TRBD1. The CDR3 here is CASSIVKTGPYEQYF. CDR3 nucleotide sequence: TGTGCCAGTAGTATAGTTAAGACAGGGCCCTACGAGCAGTACTTC.